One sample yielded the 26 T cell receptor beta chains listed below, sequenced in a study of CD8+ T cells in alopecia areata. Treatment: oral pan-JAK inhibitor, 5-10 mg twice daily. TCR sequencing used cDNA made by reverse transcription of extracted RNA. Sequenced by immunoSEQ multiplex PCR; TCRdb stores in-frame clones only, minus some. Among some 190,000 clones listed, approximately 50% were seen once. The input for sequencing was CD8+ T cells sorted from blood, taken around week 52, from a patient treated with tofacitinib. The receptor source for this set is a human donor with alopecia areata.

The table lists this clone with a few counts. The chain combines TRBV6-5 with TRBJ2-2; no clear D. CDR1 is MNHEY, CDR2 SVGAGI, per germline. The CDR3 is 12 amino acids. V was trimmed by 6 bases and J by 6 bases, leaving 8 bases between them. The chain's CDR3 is CASSLAPGELFF. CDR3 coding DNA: TGTGCCAGCAGCCTCGCCCCCGGGGAGCTGTTTTTT.

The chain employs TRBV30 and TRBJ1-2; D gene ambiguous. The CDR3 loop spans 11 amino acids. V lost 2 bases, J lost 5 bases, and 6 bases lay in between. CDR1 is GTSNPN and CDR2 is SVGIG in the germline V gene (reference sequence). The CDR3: CAWSPNYGYTF. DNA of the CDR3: TGTGCCTGGAGTCCCAATTATGGCTACACCTTC.

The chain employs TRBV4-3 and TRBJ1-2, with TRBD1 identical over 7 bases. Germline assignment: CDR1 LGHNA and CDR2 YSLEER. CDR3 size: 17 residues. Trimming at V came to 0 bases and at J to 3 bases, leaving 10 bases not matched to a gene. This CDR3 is CASSQDLQGYHYYGYTF. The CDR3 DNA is TGCGCCAGCAGCCAAGATTTACAGGGGTACCATTACTATGGCTACACCTTC.

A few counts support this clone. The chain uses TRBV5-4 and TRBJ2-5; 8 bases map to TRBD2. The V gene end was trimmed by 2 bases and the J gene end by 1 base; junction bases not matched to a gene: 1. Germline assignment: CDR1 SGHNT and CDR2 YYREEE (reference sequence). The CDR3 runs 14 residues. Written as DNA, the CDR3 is TGTGCCAGCAGCTTAGGGACTAGCCAAGAGACCCAGTACTTC. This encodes CASSLGTSQETQYF.

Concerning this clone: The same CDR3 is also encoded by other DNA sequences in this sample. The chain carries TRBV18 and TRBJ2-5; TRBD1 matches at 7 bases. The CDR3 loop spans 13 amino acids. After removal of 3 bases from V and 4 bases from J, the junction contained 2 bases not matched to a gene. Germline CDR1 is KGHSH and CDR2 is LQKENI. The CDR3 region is CASSPRQGETQYF. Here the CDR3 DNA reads TGTGCCAGCTCACCTCGACAGGGAGAGACCCAGTACTTC. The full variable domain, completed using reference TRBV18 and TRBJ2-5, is NAGVMQNPRHLVRRRGQEARLRCSPMKGHSHVYWYRQLPEEGLKFMVYLQKENIIDESGMPKERFSAEFPKEGPSILRIQQVVRGDSAAYFCASSPRQGETQYFGPGTRLLVL.

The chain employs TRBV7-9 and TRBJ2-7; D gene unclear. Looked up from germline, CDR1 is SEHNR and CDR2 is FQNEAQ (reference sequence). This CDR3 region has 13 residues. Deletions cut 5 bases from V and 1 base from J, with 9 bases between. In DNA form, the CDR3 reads TGTGCCAGCAGCGTAGGTGAGTCCTACGAGCAGTACTTC. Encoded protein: CASSVGESYEQYF.

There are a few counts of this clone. CDR3 in DNA: TGTGCCAGCAGTGGGGGACGCCGCGCGAACACCGGGGAGCTGTTTTTT. Translating gives CASSGGRRANTGELFF. The rearrangement uses TRBV2 and TRBJ2-2; D may correspond to TRBD1 or TRBD2 (5 bases each). Per the germline V gene, CDR1 is SNHLY and CDR2 is FYNNEI. This CDR3 has 16 amino acids. Trimming pared 4 bases from V and 0 bases from J, leaving 12 bases between.

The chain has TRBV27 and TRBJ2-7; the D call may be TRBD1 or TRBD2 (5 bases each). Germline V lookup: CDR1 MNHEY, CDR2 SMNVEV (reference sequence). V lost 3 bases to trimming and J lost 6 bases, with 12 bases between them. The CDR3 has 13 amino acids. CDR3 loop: CASSFSRDGEQYF. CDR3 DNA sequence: TGTGCCAGCAGTTTCTCCCGGGACGGCGAGCAGTACTTC.

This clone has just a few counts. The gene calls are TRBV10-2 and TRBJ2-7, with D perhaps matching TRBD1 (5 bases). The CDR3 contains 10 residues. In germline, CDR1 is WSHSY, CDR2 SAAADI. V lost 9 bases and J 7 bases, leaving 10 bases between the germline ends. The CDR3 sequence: CASLGREQYF. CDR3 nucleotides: TGCGCCAGTTTGGGGCGGGAGCAGTACTTC.

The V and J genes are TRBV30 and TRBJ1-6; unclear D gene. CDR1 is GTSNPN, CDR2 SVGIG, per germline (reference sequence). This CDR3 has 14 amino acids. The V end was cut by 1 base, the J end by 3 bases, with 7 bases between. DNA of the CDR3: TGTGCCTGGAGTGGGGGAGTCTATAATTCACCCCTCCACTTT. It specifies CAWSGGVYNSPLHF.

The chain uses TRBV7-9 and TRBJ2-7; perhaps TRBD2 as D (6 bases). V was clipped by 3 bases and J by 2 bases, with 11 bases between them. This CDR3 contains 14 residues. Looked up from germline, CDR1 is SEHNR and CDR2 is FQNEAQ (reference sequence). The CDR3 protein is CASSFGDSPYEQYF. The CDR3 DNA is TGTGCCAGCAGCTTTGGGGACTCCCCCTACGAGCAGTACTTC.

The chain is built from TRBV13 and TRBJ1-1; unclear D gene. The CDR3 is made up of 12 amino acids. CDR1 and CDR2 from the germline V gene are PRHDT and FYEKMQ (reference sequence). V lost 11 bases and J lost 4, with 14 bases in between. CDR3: CACRVSRTEAFF. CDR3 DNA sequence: TGTGCCTGCCGGGTTTCGCGCACTGAAGCTTTCTTT. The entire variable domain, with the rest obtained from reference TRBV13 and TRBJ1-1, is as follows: AAGVIQSPRHLIKEKRETATLKCYPIPRHDTVYWYQQGPGQDPQFLISFYEKMQSDKGSIPDRFSAQQFSDYHSELNMSSLELGDSALYFCACRVSRTEAFFGQGTRLTVV.

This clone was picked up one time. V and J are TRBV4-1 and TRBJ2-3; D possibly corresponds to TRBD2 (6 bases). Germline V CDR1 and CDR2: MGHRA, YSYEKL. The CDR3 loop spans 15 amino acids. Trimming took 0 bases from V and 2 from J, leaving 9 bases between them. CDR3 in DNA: TGCGCCAGCAGCCAAGAGGAGGGCGCCACAGATACGCAGTATTTT. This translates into CASSQEEGATDTQYF.

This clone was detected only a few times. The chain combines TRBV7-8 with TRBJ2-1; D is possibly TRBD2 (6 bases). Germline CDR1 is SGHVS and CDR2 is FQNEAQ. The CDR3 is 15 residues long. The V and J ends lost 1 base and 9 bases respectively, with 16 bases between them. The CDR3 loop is CASSLVSNPGGEQFF. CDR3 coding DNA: TGTGCCAGCAGCTTAGTATCCAACCCCGGGGGTGAGCAGTTCTTC.

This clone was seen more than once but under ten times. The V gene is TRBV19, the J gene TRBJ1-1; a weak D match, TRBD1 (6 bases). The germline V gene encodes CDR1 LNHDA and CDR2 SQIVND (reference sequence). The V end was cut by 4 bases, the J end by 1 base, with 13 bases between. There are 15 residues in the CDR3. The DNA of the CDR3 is TGTGCCAGTAGTACTGGGGGACAACAGAACACTGAAGCTTTCTTT. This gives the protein CASSTGGQQNTEAFF. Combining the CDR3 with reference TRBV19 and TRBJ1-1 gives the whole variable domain DGGITQSPKYLFRKEGQNVTLSCEQNLNHDAMYWYRQDPGQGLRLIYYSQIVNDFQKGDIAEGYSVSREKKESFPLTVTSAQKNPTAFYLCASSTGGQQNTEAFFGQGTRLTVV.

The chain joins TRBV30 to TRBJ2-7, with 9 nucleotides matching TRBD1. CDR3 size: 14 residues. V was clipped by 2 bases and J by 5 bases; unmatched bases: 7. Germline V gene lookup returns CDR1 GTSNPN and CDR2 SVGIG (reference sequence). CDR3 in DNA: TGTGCCTGGAGTAGGGGACAGGGCAACCACGAGCAGTACTTC. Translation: CAWSRGQGNHEQYF. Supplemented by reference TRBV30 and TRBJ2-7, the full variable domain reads SQTIHQWPATLVQPVGSPLSLECTVEGTSNPNLYWYRQAAGRGLQLLFYSVGIGQISSEVPQNLSASRPQDRQFILSSKKLLLSDSGFYLCAWSRGQGNHEQYFGPGTRLTVT.

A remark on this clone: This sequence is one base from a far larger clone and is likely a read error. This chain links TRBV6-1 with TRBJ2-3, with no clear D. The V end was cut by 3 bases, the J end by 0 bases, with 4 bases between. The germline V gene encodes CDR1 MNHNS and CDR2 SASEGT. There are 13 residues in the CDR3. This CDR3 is CASSEGSTDTQYF. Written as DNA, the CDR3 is TGTGCCAGCAGTGAGGGTAGCACAGATACGCAGTATTTT.

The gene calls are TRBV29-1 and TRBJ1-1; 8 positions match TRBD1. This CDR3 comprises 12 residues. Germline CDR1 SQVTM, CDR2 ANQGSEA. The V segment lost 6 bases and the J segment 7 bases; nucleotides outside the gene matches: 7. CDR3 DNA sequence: TGCAGCGTCGCCCGTGGACAGGGTGAAGCTTTCTTT. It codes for CSVARGQGEAFF.

CDR3 sequence: CATSRERGSPLHF. Written as DNA, the CDR3 is TGTGCCACCAGCAGAGAACGAGGTTCACCCCTCCACTTT. This rearrangement joins TRBV15 to TRBJ1-6; D remains ambiguous. Trimming took off 0 bases at V and 9 bases at J, with 6 bases between the two ends. CDR3 size: 13 residues. Germline values: CDR1 LNHNV, CDR2 YYDKDF (reference sequence). Looking up the rest from reference TRBV15 and TRBJ1-6 gives the full variable domain: DAMVIQNPRYQVTQFGKPVTLSCSQTLNHNVMYWYQQKSSQAPKLLFHYYDKDFNNEADTPDNFQSRRPNTSFCFLDIRSPGLGDTAMYLCATSRERGSPLHFGNGTRLTVT.

CDR3 nucleotide sequence: TGTGCCAGCAGTGGTACAGGGGGATGGACCGGGGAGCTGTTTTTT. The encoded protein is CASSGTGGWTGELFF. The V and J genes are TRBV6-5 and TRBJ2-2; 8 bases are a match to TRBD1. CDR1 is MNHEY, CDR2 SVGAGI, per germline. The CDR3 contains 15 residues. The J segment lost 5 bases and the V segment lost 5 bases, leaving 7 bases of the junction unmatched.

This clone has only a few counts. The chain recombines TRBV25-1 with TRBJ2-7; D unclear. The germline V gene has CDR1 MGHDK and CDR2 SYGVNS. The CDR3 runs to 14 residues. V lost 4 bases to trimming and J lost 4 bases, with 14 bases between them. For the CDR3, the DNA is TGTGCCAGCAGTGCTCCCGGACCTGCTTACGAGCAGTACTTC. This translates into CASSAPGPAYEQYF.

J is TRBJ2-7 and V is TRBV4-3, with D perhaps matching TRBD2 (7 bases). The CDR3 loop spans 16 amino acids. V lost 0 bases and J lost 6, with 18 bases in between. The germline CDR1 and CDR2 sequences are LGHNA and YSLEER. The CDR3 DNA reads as TGCGCCAGCAGCCAAGATCGGGGGCGGGGGCTCCTCGAGCAGTACTTC. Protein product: CASSQDRGRGLLEQYF.

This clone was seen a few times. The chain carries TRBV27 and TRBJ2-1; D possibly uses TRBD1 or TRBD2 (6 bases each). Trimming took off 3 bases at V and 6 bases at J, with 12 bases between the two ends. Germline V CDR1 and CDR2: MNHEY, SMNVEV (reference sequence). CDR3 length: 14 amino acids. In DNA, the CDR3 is TGTGCCAGCAGTTTGAGGGGGGTCGTCAATGAGCAGTTCTTC. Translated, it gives CASSLRGVVNEQFF.

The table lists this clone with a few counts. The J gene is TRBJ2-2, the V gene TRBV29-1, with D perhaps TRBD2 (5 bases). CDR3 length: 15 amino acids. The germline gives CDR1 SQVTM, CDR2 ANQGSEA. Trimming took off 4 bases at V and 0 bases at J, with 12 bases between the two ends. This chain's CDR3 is CSVGGQNANTGELFF. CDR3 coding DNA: TGCAGCGTTGGCGGGCAGAACGCGAACACCGGGGAGCTGTTTTTT.

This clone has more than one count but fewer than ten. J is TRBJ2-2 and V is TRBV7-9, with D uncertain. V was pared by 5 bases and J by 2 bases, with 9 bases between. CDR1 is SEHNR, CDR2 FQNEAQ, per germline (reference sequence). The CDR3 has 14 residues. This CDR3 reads CASSRDGNTGELFF. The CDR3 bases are TGTGCCAGCAGCCGCGACGGCAACACCGGGGAGCTGTTTTTT.

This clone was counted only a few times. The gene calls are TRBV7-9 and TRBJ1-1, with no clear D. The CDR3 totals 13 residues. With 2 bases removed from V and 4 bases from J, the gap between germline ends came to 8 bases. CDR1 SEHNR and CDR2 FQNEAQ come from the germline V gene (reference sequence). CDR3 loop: CASSLQEFTEAFF. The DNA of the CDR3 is TGTGCCAGCAGCTTACAGGAGTTCACTGAAGCTTTCTTT.